This T cell receptor beta chain was identified during a study of shared clonotypes between healthy human individuals. The study, taken as a whole, reports: Large depth notwithstanding, sorted-subset sequencing proved incomplete by rarefaction.

As regards this clone: Its specificity is unknown. This clone may be a read error of a much larger clone one base away.

The germline V gene has CDR1 MDHEN and CDR2 SYDVKM. This CDR3 has 12 residues. Trimming pared 6 bases from V and 2 bases from J, leaving 8 bases between. Researchers ran the assay at a deep level. Approximately 30,000 T cell genomes (about 210 ng DNA) went into each sorted-subset replicate. Profiling relied on immunoSEQ multiplex PCR, and the TCRdb table lists in-frame clones only, not all of them. The table shows about 1.1 million clones, with approximately 80% occurring only once. The receptor comes from a young man in good health. Some clones in this sample may be carry-over from other donors' samples. The sequencing input was memory CD4+ T cells from PBMCs. Documented subset: CD45RA-negative fraction. The chain joins TRBV28 to TRBJ2-7; tentative D call: TRBD1 (6 bases). The CDR3 here is CASRDSAYEQYF. CDR3 coding DNA: TGTGCCAGCAGGGACAGCGCCTACGAGCAGTACTTC.